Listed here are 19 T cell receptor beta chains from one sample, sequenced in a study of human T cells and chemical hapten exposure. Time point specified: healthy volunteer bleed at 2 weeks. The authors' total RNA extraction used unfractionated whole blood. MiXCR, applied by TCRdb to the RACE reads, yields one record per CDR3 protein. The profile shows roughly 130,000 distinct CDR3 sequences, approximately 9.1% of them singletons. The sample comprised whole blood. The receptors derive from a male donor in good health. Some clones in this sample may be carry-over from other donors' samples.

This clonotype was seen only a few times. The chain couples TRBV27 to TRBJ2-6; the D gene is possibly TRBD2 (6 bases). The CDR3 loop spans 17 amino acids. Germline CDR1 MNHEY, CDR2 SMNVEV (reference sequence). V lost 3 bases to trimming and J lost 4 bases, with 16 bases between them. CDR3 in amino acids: CASSFAGGTAGANVLTF. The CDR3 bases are TGTGCCAGCAGTTTCGCTGGGGGGACGGCAGGGGCCAACGTCCTGACTTTC.

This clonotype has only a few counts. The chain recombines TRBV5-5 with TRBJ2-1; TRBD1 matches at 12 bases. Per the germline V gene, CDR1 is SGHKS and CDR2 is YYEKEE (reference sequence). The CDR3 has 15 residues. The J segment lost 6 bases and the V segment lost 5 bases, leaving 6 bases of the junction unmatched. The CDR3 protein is CASRDGTGGLNEQFF. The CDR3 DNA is TGTGCCAGCAGGGACGGGACAGGGGGCCTCAATGAGCAGTTCTTC. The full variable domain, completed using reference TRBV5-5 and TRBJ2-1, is DAGVTQSPTHLIKTRGQQVTLRCSPISGHKSVSWYQQVLGQGPQFIFQYYEKEERGRGNFPDRFSARQFPNYSSELNVNALLLGDSALYLCASRDGTGGLNEQFFGPGTRLTVL.

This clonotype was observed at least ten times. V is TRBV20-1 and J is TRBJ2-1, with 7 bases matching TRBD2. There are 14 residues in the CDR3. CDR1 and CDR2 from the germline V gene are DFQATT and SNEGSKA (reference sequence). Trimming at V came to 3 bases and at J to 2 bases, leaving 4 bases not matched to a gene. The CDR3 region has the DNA TGCAGTGCTAGCGGGGGGAGAGCCTACAATGAGCAGTTCTTC. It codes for CSASGGRAYNEQFF.

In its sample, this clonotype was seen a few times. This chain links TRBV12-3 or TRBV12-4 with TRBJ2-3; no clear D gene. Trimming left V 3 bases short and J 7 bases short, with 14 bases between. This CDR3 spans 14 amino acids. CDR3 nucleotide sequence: TGTGCCAGCAGTTTTACTCCCCCCGTGAATACGCAGTATTTT. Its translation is CASSFTPPVNTQYF.

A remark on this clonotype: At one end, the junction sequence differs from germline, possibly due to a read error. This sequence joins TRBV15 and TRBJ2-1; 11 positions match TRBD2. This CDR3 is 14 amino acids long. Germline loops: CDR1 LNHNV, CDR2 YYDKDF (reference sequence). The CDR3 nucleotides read TGTGCCACCAGCAGAGAGGTAACTAGCGGGAGTGCTCTCTTC. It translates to CATSREVTSGSALF.

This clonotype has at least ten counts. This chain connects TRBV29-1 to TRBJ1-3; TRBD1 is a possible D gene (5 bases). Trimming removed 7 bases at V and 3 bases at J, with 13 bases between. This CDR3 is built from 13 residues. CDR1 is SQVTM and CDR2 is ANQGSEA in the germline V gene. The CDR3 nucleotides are TGCAGCGCGGCAGGGACGAGTGGAAACACCATATATTTT. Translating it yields CSAAGTSGNTIYF.

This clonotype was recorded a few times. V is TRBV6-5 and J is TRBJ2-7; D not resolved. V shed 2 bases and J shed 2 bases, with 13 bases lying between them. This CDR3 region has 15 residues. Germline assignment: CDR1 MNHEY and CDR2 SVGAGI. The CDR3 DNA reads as TGTGCCAGCAGTTACGACCCCGTCCCAGCCTACGAGCAGTACTTC. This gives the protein CASSYDPVPAYEQYF.

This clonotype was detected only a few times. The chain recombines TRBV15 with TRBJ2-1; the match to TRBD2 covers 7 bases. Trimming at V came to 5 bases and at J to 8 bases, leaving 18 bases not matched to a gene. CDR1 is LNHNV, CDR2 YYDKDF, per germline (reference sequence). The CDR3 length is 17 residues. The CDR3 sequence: CATSEPLAMSIADEQFF. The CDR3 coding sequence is TGTGCCACCAGCGAACCACTAGCGATGAGTATCGCAGATGAGCAGTTCTTC.

The CDR3 is CASSLSGFRSTEAFF. CDR3 DNA: TGCGCCAGCAGCTTGTCAGGGTTTCGAAGCACTGAAGCTTTCTTT. The chain has TRBV5-1 and TRBJ1-1; TRBD1 might be the D (5 bases). The V and J ends lost 1 base and 4 bases respectively, with 14 bases between them. CDR1 SGHRS and CDR2 YFSETQ come from the germline V gene. This CDR3 spans 15 amino acids.

The CDR3 DNA sequence: TGTGCTAGTGGGCCCGACAGGGGAGGAAGCAATCAGCCCCAGCATTTT. Its translation is CASGPDRGGSNQPQHF. The V gene is TRBV12-5, the J gene TRBJ1-5, with 8 bases aligning to TRBD1. Trimming at V came to 6 bases and at J to 1 base, leaving 8 bases not matched to a gene. The length of the CDR3 is 16 residues. Germline values: CDR1 LGHNT, CDR2 FRNRAP.

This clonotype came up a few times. CDR3 region: CASSRDRGQGETQYF. CDR3 sequence (DNA): TGTGCCAGCAGCCGCGACCGGGGACAGGGTGAGACCCAGTACTTC. The chain couples TRBV7-2 to TRBJ2-5; 9 bases line up with TRBD1. The CDR3 spans 15 residues. Germline values: CDR1 SGHTA, CDR2 FQGNSA. Germline trimming cut 5 bases from V and 5 bases from J; bases unmatched to any gene: 9. The entire variable domain, with the rest obtained from reference TRBV7-2 and TRBJ2-5, is as follows: GAGVSQSPSNKVTEKGKDVELRCDPISGHTALYWYRQSLGQGLEFLIYFQGNSAPDKSGLPSDRFSAERTGGSVSTLTIQRTQQEDSAVYLCASSRDRGQGETQYFGPGTRLLVL.

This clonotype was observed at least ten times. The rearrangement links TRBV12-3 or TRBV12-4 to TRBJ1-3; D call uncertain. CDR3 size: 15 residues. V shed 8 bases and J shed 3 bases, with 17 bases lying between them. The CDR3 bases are TGTGCCAGCCTATCAAAAGGATCGTTTGGAAACACCATATATTTT. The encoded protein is CASLSKGSFGNTIYF.

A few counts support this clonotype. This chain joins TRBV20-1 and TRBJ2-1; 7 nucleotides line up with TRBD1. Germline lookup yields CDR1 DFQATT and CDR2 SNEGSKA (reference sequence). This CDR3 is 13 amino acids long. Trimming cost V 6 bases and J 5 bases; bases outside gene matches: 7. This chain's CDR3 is CSAGMGQNNEQFF. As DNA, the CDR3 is TGCAGTGCCGGCATGGGACAGAACAATGAGCAGTTCTTC.

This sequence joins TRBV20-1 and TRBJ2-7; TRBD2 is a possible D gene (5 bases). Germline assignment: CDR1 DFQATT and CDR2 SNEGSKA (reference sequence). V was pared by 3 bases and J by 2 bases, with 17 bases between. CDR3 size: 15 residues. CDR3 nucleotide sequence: TGCAGTGCTAGGCGTTGGACTCGGTGGGCCTACGAGCAGTACTTC. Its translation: CSARRWTRWAYEQYF.

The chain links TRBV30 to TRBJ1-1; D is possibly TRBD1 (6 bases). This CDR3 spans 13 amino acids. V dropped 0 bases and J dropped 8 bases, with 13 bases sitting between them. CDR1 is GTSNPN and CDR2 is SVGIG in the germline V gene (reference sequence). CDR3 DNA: TGTGCCTGGAGTGTACCCCCGACAGGCGAAGCTTTCTTT. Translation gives CAWSVPPTGEAFF.

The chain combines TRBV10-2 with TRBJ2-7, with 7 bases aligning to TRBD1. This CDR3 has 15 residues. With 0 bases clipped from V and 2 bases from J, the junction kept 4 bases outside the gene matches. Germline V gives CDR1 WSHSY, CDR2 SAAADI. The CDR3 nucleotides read TGCGCCAGCAGTGAGTCACGGCAGGGGGCCTACGAGCAGTACTTC. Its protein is CASSESRQGAYEQYF.

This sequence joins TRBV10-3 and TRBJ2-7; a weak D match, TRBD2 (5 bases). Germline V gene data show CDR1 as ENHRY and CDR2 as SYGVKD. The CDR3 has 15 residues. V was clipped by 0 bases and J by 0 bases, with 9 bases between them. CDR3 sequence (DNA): TGTGCCATCAGTGAGTCGGAGGACGGCTCCTACGAGCAGTACTTC. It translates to CAISESEDGSYEQYF.

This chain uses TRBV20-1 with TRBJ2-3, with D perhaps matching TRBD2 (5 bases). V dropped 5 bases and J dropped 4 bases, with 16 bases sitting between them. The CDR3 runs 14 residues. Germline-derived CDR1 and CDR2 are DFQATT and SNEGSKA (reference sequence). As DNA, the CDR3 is TGCAGTGCTGTAACGGGCGGGCCCCCAGATACGCAGTATTTT. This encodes CSAVTGGPPDTQYF.

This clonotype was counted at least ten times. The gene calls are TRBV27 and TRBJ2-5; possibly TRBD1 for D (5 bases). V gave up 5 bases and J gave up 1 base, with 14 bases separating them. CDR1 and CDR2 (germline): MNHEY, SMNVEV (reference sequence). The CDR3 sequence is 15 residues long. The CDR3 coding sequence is TGTGCCAGCAGTCCCTCGACAGATCTCCAAGAGACCCAGTACTTC. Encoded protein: CASSPSTDLQETQYF.